The 27 T cell receptor beta chains listed next were all sequenced from one sample in a study of T cell changes during pregnancy in multiple sclerosis. Sequencing used immunoSEQ multiplex PCR; TCRdb keeps in-frame clones, though not all of them. The sample lists around 24,000 clones; roughly 85% were seen once. Here the sequenced sample was CD8+ T cells from peripheral blood mononuclear cells, taken in the first trimester of pregnancy. The receptors derive from a female donor in good health, enrolled as a control in a pregnancy study.

The DNA for the CDR3 is TGCGCCAGCAGTCCCGATTCCAGCTCTGGAAACACCATATATTTT. Its protein product is CASSPDSSSGNTIYF. V usage is TRBV4-3 and J usage is TRBJ1-3; D remains ambiguous. The germline V and J ends were trimmed by 6 bases and 0 bases, with 12 bases remaining between them. Germline V lookup: CDR1 LGHNA, CDR2 YSLEER. This CDR3 has 15 residues.

The gene calls are TRBV6-5 and TRBJ2-7, with D possibly being TRBD1 (6 bases). CDR3 length: 14 residues. The germline V gene encodes CDR1 MNHEY and CDR2 SVGAGI. Deletions cut 2 bases from V and 1 base from J, with 9 bases between. Here the CDR3 reads CASSYARGSYEQYF. The CDR3 nucleotides read TGTGCCAGCAGTTACGCCAGGGGTTCCTACGAGCAGTACTTC.

The chain carries TRBV7-9 and TRBJ1-3; 7 nucleotides line up with TRBD1. CDR1 is SEHNR and CDR2 is FQNEAQ in the germline V gene (reference sequence). This CDR3 contains 15 residues. The junction had 9 bases not matched to a gene; V was cut back by 6 bases and J by 4 bases. The CDR3 DNA follows: TGTGCCAGCAGGGGGAAGGGGACAGAAGGAAACACCATATATTTT. Its protein product is CASRGKGTEGNTIYF.

This clone was detected only a few times. The rearrangement links TRBV4-1 to TRBJ2-7; TRBD1 matches 10 bases. Losses at the gene ends were 4 bases for V and 6 bases for J; bases not matched to a gene: 9. CDR1 MGHRA and CDR2 YSYEKL come from the germline V gene. This CDR3 contains 15 residues. This CDR3 is CASSLTGTGVAEQYF. For the CDR3, the DNA is TGCGCCAGCAGCCTCACCGGGACAGGGGTGGCCGAGCAGTACTTC.

The chain couples TRBV15 to TRBJ1-2; D uncertain. V gave up 5 bases and J gave up 8 bases, with 9 bases separating them. Germline-derived CDR1 and CDR2 are LNHNV and YYDKDF (reference sequence). The CDR3 loop spans 11 amino acids. CDR3: CATSGGGGYTF. As DNA, the CDR3 is TGTGCCACCAGCGGCGGAGGAGGCTACACCTTC.

The CDR3 region has the DNA TGTGCCAGCAGGTCCTGGGGAGGACTAGCGGCAGGAAATGAGCAGTTCTTC. Translation gives CASRSWGGLAAGNEQFF. The rearrangement uses TRBV5-4 and TRBJ2-1; 10 bases line up with TRBD2. CDR3 length: 17 residues. V shed 5 bases, J shed 7 bases, and the junction held 15 bases outside the gene matches. Germline values: CDR1 SGHNT, CDR2 YYREEE (reference sequence).

This chain uses TRBV11-2 with TRBJ1-2; TRBD1 might be the D (5 bases). Trimming shortened V by 4 bases and J by 6 bases, and 15 bases separated the two germline ends. The CDR3 totals 14 residues. CDR1 and CDR2 (germline): SGHAT, FQNNGV. CDR3 DNA sequence: TGTGCCAGCAGCTCGGGAGAGGGGCTGGATGGCTACACCTTC. This gives the protein CASSSGEGLDGYTF.

In this sample, this clone turned up a few times. The V and J genes are TRBV29-1 and TRBJ1-2, with TRBD1 as a possible D gene (5 bases). This CDR3 is built from 12 residues. V was clipped by 6 bases and J by 3 bases, with 11 bases between them. Germline CDR1 SQVTM, CDR2 ANQGSEA. Here the CDR3 DNA reads TGCAGCGTCCCCCGGGACTACTATGGCTACACCTTC. Translated, it gives CSVPRDYYGYTF.

In its sample, this clone was seen a few times. The chain links TRBV18 to TRBJ1-5; 7 positions match TRBD1. V was pared by 3 bases and J by 6 bases, with 5 bases of the junction left unmatched. Germline values: CDR1 KGHSH, CDR2 LQKENI. The CDR3 length is 14 residues. This CDR3 reads CASSPTGFFQPQHF. The CDR3 nucleotides are TGTGCCAGCTCACCGACAGGGTTTTTTCAGCCCCAGCATTTT.

V is TRBV5-4 and J is TRBJ1-1; TRBD1 might be the D (5 bases). The V gene lost 0 bases and the J gene lost 3 bases, with 12 bases spanning the gap. This CDR3 is 15 amino acids long. Germline loops: CDR1 SGHNT, CDR2 YYREEE (reference sequence). CDR3 bases: TGTGCCAGCAGCTTGGAGTCAGGGTCGCACACTGAAGCTTTCTTT. This gives the protein CASSLESGSHTEAFF.

The chain employs TRBV11-2 and TRBJ2-2; 7 bases map to TRBD2. The germline CDR1 and CDR2 sequences are SGHAT and FQNNGV. The V and J ends lost 6 bases and 0 bases, in that order; junction bases with no gene match: 4. The CDR3 contains 15 residues. Written as DNA, the CDR3 is TGTGCCAGCAGAGTTAGCGGGTCGAACACCGGGGAGCTGTTTTTT. The encoded protein is CASRVSGSNTGELFF.

The chain joins TRBV27 to TRBJ1-1; 9 bases match TRBD1. The junction had 3 bases not matched to a gene; V was cut back by 6 bases and J by 1 base. Germline assignment: CDR1 MNHEY and CDR2 SMNVEV (reference sequence). CDR3 size: 14 residues. Here the CDR3 DNA reads TGTGCCAGCAGACTGGGACAGGGGAACACTGAAGCTTTCTTT. Protein sequence: CASRLGQGNTEAFF.

V and J are TRBV27 and TRBJ2-7, with D possibly matching TRBD1 (6 bases). V was cut by 10 bases and J by 3 bases, with 25 bases left in between. This CDR3 is 16 amino acids long. Germline values: CDR1 MNHEY, CDR2 SMNVEV (reference sequence). The CDR3 loop is CATLPMRGKSHYEQYF. CDR3 in DNA: TGTGCCACCCTCCCAATGAGGGGGAAGTCTCACTACGAGCAGTACTTC.

The chain employs TRBV29-1 and TRBJ1-2, with D tentatively TRBD1 (6 bases). V lost 7 bases to trimming and J lost 0 bases, with 12 bases between them. Germline loops: CDR1 SQVTM, CDR2 ANQGSEA. The CDR3 loop spans 13 amino acids. The CDR3: CSGGQGTNYGYTF. The CDR3 nucleotides read TGCAGCGGGGGACAAGGTACTAACTATGGCTACACCTTC.

The chain carries TRBV5-4 and TRBJ2-5; 10 bases match TRBD1. The CDR3 is 15 amino acids. Unmatched junction bases numbered 8, after V lost 4 bases and J lost 5 bases. Germline CDR1 reads SGHNT; CDR2 reads YYREEE (reference sequence). The CDR3 protein is CASSSTGQGLETQYF. The CDR3 DNA sequence: TGTGCCAGCAGCAGCACGGGACAGGGGTTGGAGACCCAGTACTTC.

The chain recombines TRBV5-1 with TRBJ2-2, with 9 nucleotides matching TRBD1. Trimming removed 7 bases from V and 2 bases from J; junction bases left unmatched: 9. The CDR3 is made up of 16 amino acids. Germline assignment: CDR1 SGHRS and CDR2 YFSETQ. Here the CDR3 DNA reads TGCGCCAGCCATATTACGGACAGGGGAAACACCGGGGAGCTGTTTTTT. Protein: CASHITDRGNTGELFF. Full variable domain (rest looked up from reference TRBV5-1 and TRBJ2-2): KAGVTQTPRYLIKTRGQQVTLSCSPISGHRSVSWYQQTPGQGLQFLFEYFSETQRNKGNFPGRFSGRQFSNSRSEMNVSTLELGDSALYLCASHITDRGNTGELFFGEGSRLTVL.

This clone was detected once. This chain connects TRBV5-6 to TRBJ1-1, with TRBD1 as a possible D gene (5 bases). Deletions cut 0 bases from V and 8 bases from J, with 8 bases between. Germline V lookup: CDR1 SGHDT, CDR2 YYEEEE. This CDR3 has 12 residues. In nucleotides, the CDR3 is TGTGCCAGCAGCTTGGGAGACAGCGAAGCTTTCTTT. It specifies CASSLGDSEAFF.

This clone has more than one count but fewer than ten. The chain links TRBV4-3 to TRBJ2-6; D gene ambiguous. Germline V gene lookup returns CDR1 LGHNA and CDR2 YSLEER. Trimming took 2 bases from V and 1 from J, leaving 12 bases between them. The CDR3 extends over 17 amino acids. CDR3: CASSQLTTQSGANVLTF. In DNA form, the CDR3 reads TGCGCCAGCAGCCAACTTACTACCCAATCTGGGGCCAACGTCCTGACTTTC.

The chain links TRBV4-3 to TRBJ2-3; 10 bases map to TRBD1. CDR1 is LGHNA, CDR2 YSLEER, per germline. CDR3 length: 16 residues. Unmatched junction bases numbered 7, after V lost 4 bases and J lost 3 bases. CDR3: CASSPDGTGVTDTQYF. In nucleotides, the CDR3 is TGCGCCAGCAGCCCAGACGGGACAGGGGTGACAGATACGCAGTATTTT.

The chain is built from TRBV11-3 and TRBJ2-7; 15 bases line up with TRBD2. The CDR3 covers 18 residues. Germline V CDR1 and CDR2: SGHNT, YENEEA. Germline trimming cut 4 bases from V and 0 bases from J; bases unmatched to any gene: 7. The CDR3 DNA is TGTGCCAGCAGCTCCGCCGGGACTAGCGGGGGGCCCTCCTACGAGCAGTACTTC. This encodes CASSSAGTSGGPSYEQYF. The full variable domain, in which reference TRBV11-3 and TRBJ2-7 provide the parts outside the CDR3, is EAGVVQSPRYKIIEKKQPVAFWCNPISGHNTLYWYLQNLGQGPELLIRYENEEAVDDSQLPKDRFSAERLKGVDSTLKIQPAELGDSAVYLCASSSAGTSGGPSYEQYFGPGTRLTVT.

The rearrangement uses TRBV19 and TRBJ1-6; D perhaps matches TRBD1 (5 bases). Between the trimmed V and J ends, which lost 9 bases and 0 bases, there was a span of 12 bases. Germline CDR1 and CDR2: LNHDA and SQIVND (reference sequence). The CDR3 consists of 15 residues. In DNA, the CDR3 is TGTGCCAGGAAACGGACAAGCTCCTATAATTCACCCCTCCACTTT. This translates into CARKRTSSYNSPLHF.

The chain is built from TRBV5-5 and TRBJ2-7, with D perhaps matching TRBD2 (6 bases). The V and J ends lost 4 bases and 1 base respectively, with 15 bases between them. Germline CDR1 and CDR2: SGHKS and YYEKEE (reference sequence). The CDR3 loop spans 15 amino acids. The CDR3 region has the DNA TGTGCCAGCAGCCAAGAAGCAGGGACTTCCTACGAGCAGTACTTC. This encodes CASSQEAGTSYEQYF.

V and J are TRBV11-1 and TRBJ1-1; TRBD1 might be the D (5 bases). V was shortened by 6 bases and J by 4 bases, with 9 bases between the two germline ends. The CDR3 loop spans 12 amino acids. Germline CDR1 SGHAT, CDR2 FQDESV (reference sequence). This CDR3 is CASRAGPTEAFF. DNA for the CDR3: TGTGCCAGCAGGGCAGGGCCCACTGAAGCTTTCTTT.

As to this clone: Other DNA sequences in this specimen translate into the identical CDR3. The rearrangement links TRBV5-6 to TRBJ1-1; D remains ambiguous. The CDR3 covers 13 residues. The V gene's germline CDR1 is SGHDT and CDR2 YYEEEE. The ends were cut back, 2 bases at V and 1 base at J, with 6 bases in the middle. CDR3 residues: CASSFGENTEAFF. CDR3 in DNA: TGTGCCAGCAGCTTCGGGGAGAACACTGAAGCTTTCTTT.

The chain joins TRBV19 to TRBJ1-1, with D uncertain. CDR3 length: 13 amino acids. V lost 4 bases and J lost 0, with 6 bases in between. In germline, CDR1 is LNHDA, CDR2 SQIVND (reference sequence). In DNA form, the CDR3 reads TGTGCCAGTAGTAACACCCTGAACACTGAAGCTTTCTTT. Its translation: CASSNTLNTEAFF.

The V gene is TRBV6-5, the J gene TRBJ2-7; D is undetermined. Germline V gene lookup returns CDR1 MNHEY and CDR2 SVGAGI. The V and J ends lost 2 bases and 0 bases respectively, with 5 bases between them. The CDR3 has 13 residues. The CDR3 loop is CASSYADSYEQYF. The CDR3 nucleotides read TGTGCCAGCAGTTACGCGGACTCCTACGAGCAGTACTTC.

The chain couples TRBV4-2 to TRBJ2-7, with D perhaps TRBD2 (6 bases). Trimming shortened V by 4 bases and J by 4 bases, and 20 bases separated the two germline ends. Germline V gives CDR1 LGHNA, CDR2 YNFKEQ. The CDR3 runs 16 residues. The CDR3 nucleotides read TGTGCCAGCAGCCTAAGAGGAGGGGAAAGGGTTTACGAGCAGTACTTC. This translates into CASSLRGGERVYEQYF.